This record concerns one T cell receptor beta chain sequence. This sample was taken from a study of control samples from healthy donors and cancer patients. Clones were read by immunoSEQ multiplex PCR, and TCRdb kept only the in-frame ones, dropping some. The table shows about 140,000 clones, with roughly 92% occurring only once. V lost 4 bases, J lost 3 bases, and 7 bases lay in between. CDR3 length: 12 residues. Germline V gene data show CDR1 as LNHDA and CDR2 as SQIVND (reference sequence). The rearrangement links TRBV19 to TRBJ2-7; D is unresolved. The origin of this receptor is a man aged 30-40 years in good health. The sequencing input was blood. CDR3 sequence reads: CASSSANYEQYF. In nucleotides, the CDR3 is TGTGCCAGTAGTAGCGCTAACTACGAGCAGTACTTC.